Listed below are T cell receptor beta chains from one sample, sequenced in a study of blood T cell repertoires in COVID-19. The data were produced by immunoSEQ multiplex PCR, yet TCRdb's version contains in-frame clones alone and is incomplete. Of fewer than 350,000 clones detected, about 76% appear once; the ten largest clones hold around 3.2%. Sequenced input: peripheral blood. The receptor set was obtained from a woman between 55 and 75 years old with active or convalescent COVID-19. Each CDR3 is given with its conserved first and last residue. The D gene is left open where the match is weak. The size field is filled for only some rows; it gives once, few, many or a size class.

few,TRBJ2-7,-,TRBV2,CASSAQGHEQYF,TGTGCCAGCAGCGCTCAGGGGCACGAGCAGTACTTC
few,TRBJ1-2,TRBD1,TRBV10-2,CASSGQITGAYGYTF,TGCGCCAGCAGTGGGCAAATTACAGGGGCTTATGGCTACACCTTC
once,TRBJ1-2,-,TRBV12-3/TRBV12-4,CASSLTANYGYTF,TGTGCCAGCAGTCTGACAGCTAACTATGGCTACACCTTC
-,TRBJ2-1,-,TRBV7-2,CASSPDRYPNEQFF,TGTGCCAGCAGCCCAGACAGGTATCCCAATGAGCAGTTCTTC
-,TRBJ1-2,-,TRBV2,CASSEYLGYTF,TGTGCCAGCAGTGAATATCTTGGCTACACCTTC
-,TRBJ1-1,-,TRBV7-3,CASSPGGGDTEAFF,TGTGCCAGCAGCCCCGGCGGAGGGGACACTGAAGCTTTCTTT
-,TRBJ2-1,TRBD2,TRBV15,CATSRDHLLAGLNYNEQFF,TGTGCCACCAGCAGAGACCACCTACTAGCGGGGCTTAACTACAATGAGCAGTTCTTC
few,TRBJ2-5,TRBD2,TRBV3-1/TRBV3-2,CASGTSGEQETQYF,TGTGCCAGCGGGACTAGCGGGGAGCAAGAGACCCAGTACTTC
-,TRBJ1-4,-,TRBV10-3,CAIMRERDEKLFF,TGTGCCATCATGAGGGAAAGGGATGAAAAACTGTTTTTT
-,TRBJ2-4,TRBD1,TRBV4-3,CASSQDQGAPKNIQYF,TGCGCCAGCAGCCAAGATCAGGGGGCCCCCAAAAACATTCAGTACTTC
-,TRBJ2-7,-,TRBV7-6,CASSLSAAGSYEQYF,TGTGCCAGCAGCTTAAGCGCGGCAGGGTCCTACGAGCAGTACTTC
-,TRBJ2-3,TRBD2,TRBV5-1,CASSLEAASGGADTQYF,TGCGCCAGCAGCTTGGAAGCAGCCTCCGGGGGGGCGGATACGCAGTATTTT
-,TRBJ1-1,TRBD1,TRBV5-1,CASTLSRTGANTEAFF,TGCGCCAGCACCTTATCAAGGACAGGGGCGAACACTGAAGCTTTCTTT
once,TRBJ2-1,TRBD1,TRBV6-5,CASSYFPGQGNEQFF,TGTGCCAGCAGTTACTTTCCGGGACAGGGCAATGAGCAGTTCTTC
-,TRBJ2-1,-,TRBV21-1,CASSKGAGTGSYNEQFF,TGTGCCAGCAGCAAAGGAGCCGGGACAGGGTCCTACAATGAGCAGTTCTTC
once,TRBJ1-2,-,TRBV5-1,CASSFRQDYGYTF,TGCGCCAGCAGCTTCCGGCAGGACTATGGCTACACCTTC
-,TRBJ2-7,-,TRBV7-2,CASSLVGLLAYEQYF,TGTGCCAGCAGCTTAGTCGGACTTCTGGCCTACGAGCAGTACTTC
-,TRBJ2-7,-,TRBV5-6,CASSLAGRGYEQYF,TGTGCCAGCAGCTTGGCCGGCAGGGGCTACGAGCAGTACTTC
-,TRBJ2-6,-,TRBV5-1,CASSLDGSSGANVLTF,TGCGCCAGCAGCTTGGACGGTTCCTCTGGGGCCAACGTCCTGACTTTC
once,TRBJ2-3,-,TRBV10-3,CAISEGKGPGGTDTQYF,TGTGCCATCAGTGAGGGAAAGGGCCCAGGGGGCACAGATACGCAGTATTTT
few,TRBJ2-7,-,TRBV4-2,CASSPGQEPSYEQYF,TGTGCCAGCAGCCCGGGACAAGAACCCTCCTACGAGCAGTACTTC
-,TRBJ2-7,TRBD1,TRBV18,CASSPSGQAYEQYF,TGTGCCAGCTCACCCTCGGGACAGGCCTACGAGCAGTACTTC
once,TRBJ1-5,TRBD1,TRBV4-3,CASSQDPTGGNSNQPQHF,TGCGCCAGCAGCCAAGACCCCACAGGGGGCAATAGCAATCAGCCCCAGCATTTT
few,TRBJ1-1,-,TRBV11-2,CASSQNTEAFF,TGTGCCAGCAGCCAAAACACTGAAGCTTTCTTT
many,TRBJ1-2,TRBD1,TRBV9,CASSEGASHGYTF,TGTGCCAGCAGCGAGGGGGCTTCACATGGCTACACCTTC
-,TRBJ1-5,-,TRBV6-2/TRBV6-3,CASSPWGGEGQPQHF,TGTGCCAGCAGTCCATGGGGGGGAGAGGGTCAGCCCCAGCATTTT
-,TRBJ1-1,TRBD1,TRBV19,CASSGRDRGTEAFF,TGTGCCAGTAGTGGCCGGGACAGGGGGACTGAAGCTTTCTTT
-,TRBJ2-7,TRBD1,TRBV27,CASSSYRGSYEQYF,TGTGCCAGCAGTTCTTACAGGGGGTCCTACGAGCAGTACTTC
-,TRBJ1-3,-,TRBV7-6,CASSLDQPGSGNTIYF,TGTGCCAGCAGCTTAGACCAACCGGGCTCTGGAAACACCATATATTTT
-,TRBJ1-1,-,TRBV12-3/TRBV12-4,CASSPNTEAFF,TGTGCCAGCAGCCCTAACACTGAAGCTTTCTTT
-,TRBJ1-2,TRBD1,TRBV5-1,CASSLNRDRVTGYTF,TGCGCCAGCAGCTTAAACCGGGACAGGGTAACTGGCTACACCTTC
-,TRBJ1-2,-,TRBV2,CASSELEGRGYTF,TGTGCCAGCAGTGAATTGGAGGGCCGCGGCTACACCTTC
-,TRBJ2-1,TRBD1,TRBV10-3,CATLRDRGPNEQFF,TGTGCCACCCTCCGGGACAGGGGGCCAAATGAGCAGTTCTTC
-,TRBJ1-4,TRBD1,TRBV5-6,CASSFRQGAGNEKLFF,TGTGCCAGCAGCTTTCGACAGGGGGCAGGTAATGAAAAACTGTTTTTT
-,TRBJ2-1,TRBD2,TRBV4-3,CASSQDPQAGGKNEQFF,TGCGCCAGCAGCCAAGATCCCCAAGCGGGAGGGAAGAATGAGCAGTTCTTC
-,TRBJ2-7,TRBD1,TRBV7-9,CASSRRTGGTDEQYF,TGTGCCAGCAGCCGCCGGACAGGGGGCACCGACGAGCAGTACTTC
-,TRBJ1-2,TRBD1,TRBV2,CASCNPGTGTNYGYTF,TGTGCCAGCTGTAACCCCGGGACAGGGACTAACTATGGCTACACCTTC
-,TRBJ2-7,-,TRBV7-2,CASSLTEAIGQYF,TGTGCCAGCAGCCTAACGGAGGCAATTGGGCAGTACTTC
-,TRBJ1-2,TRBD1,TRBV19,CASSNEGAGSSYTF,TGTGCCAGTAGTAACGAGGGGGCGGGTTCCAGCTACACCTTC
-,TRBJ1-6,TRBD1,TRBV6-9,CANPQTGVGSYNSPLHF,TGTGCCAACCCCCAGACAGGGGTTGGGTCCTATAATTCACCCCTCCACTTT
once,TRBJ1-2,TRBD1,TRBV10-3,CAISDRTGTTSLYGYTF,TGTGCCATCAGTGACCGGACAGGCACCACGAGTTTATATGGCTACACCTTC
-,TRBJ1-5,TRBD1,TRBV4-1,CASSPSGQGNQPQHF,TGCGCCAGCAGCCCCTCCGGACAGGGCAATCAGCCCCAGCATTTT
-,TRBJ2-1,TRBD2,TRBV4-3,CASSQVWRGADNEQFF,TGCGCCAGCAGCCAAGTCTGGCGGGGGGCGGACAATGAGCAGTTCTTC
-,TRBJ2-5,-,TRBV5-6,CATGVRYQETQYF,TGTGCCACAGGGGTTAGGTACCAAGAGACCCAGTACTTC
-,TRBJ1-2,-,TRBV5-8,CASSLWGLTGTLPNYGYTF,TGTGCCAGCAGCTTGTGGGGGCTCACAGGGACCCTTCCTAACTATGGCTACACCTTC
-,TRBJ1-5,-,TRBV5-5,CASSLVGGGHQPQHF,TGTGCCAGCAGCTTGGTGGGCGGGGGACATCAGCCCCAGCATTTT
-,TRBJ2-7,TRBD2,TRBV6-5,CASSRTSGAAYEQYF,TGTGCCAGCAGTAGGACTAGCGGGGCCGCCTACGAGCAGTACTTC
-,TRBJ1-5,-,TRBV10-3,CAISESARGVYSNQPQHF,TGTGCCATCAGTGAGTCGGCCCGGGGGGTCTATAGCAATCAGCCCCAGCATTTT
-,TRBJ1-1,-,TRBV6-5,CASRQVLNTEAFF,TGTGCCAGTCGACAGGTTTTGAACACTGAAGCTTTCTTT
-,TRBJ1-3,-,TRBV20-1,CSASTNSGNTIYF,TGCAGTGCGAGTACAAACTCTGGAAACACCATATATTTT
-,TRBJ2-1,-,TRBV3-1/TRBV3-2,CASSQGARDNEQFF,TGTGCCAGCAGCCAGGGGGCACGAGACAATGAGCAGTTCTTC
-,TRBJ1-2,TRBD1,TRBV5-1,CASSSRVPRDRVGGYTF,TGCGCCAGCAGCTCGAGGGTCCCCCGGGACAGGGTGGGTGGCTACACCTTC
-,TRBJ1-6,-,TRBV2,CASIGSSYNSPLHF,TGTGCCAGCATAGGGAGCTCCTATAATTCACCCCTCCACTTT
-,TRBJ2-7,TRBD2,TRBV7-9,CASSPGTSAPEQYF,TGTGCCAGCAGCCCCGGGACTAGTGCCCCCGAGCAGTACTTC
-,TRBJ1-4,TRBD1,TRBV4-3,CASSQDGTGGEKLFF,TGCGCCAGCAGCCAAGATGGGACAGGGGGAGAAAAACTGTTTTTT
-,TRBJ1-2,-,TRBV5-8,CASSLGPGANYGYTF,TGTGCCAGCAGCCTAGGACCGGGAGCTAACTATGGCTACACCTTC
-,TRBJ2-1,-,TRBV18,CASSPRLEGSYNEQFF,TGTGCCAGCTCACCTAGACTAGAAGGCTCCTACAATGAGCAGTTCTTC
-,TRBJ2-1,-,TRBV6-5,CASSYSRVYNEQFF,TGTGCCAGCAGTTACTCGAGAGTATACAATGAGCAGTTCTTC
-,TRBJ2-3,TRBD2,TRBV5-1,CASSLERGGPDTQYF,TGCGCCAGCAGCTTGGAACGGGGGGGGCCTGATACGCAGTATTTT